This TCR beta chain derives from a study of T cell repertoires in cytomegalovirus infection. The wider study: Through public TCR beta signatures, both CMV infection and matching HLA type were indicated.

One entry per CDR3 protein, called by TCRdb with MiXCR from the reads. The data show around 100,000 distinct CDR3 sequences, with less than 25% seen just once and around 42% held by the top ten. The V and J ends lost 10 bases and 3 bases, in that order; junction bases with no gene match: 9. Germline V gives CDR1 SEHNR, CDR2 FQNEAQ (reference sequence). There are 14 residues in the CDR3. This clonotype was seen only a few times. The sequence was obtained from a human donor in good health (CMV status not recorded). Some clones in this sample may be carry-over from other donors' samples. Material for sequencing was CD8+ T cells from PBMCs. The rearrangement links TRBV7-9 to TRBJ2-7, with 10 bases fitting TRBD2. CDR3 nucleotides: TGTGCCATCCTCACTAGCGGGGAAAACTACGAGCAGTACTTC. This gives the protein CAILTSGENYEQYF.